This TCR beta chain stems from a study of cytotoxic CD8 clonotypes in ibrutinib-treated CLL. Study-level information: Partial response occurred in roughly 24 patients and complete response in 2; at median approximately 68 months, approximately 14 remained remitted and around 12 progressed. The average sample held roughly 250,000 productive templates and 75,000 to 100,000 productive rearrangements.

Looked up from germline, CDR1 is SGHVS and CDR2 is FQNEAQ. After removal of 5 bases from V and 3 bases from J, the junction contained 13 bases not matched to a gene. The CDR3 has 17 residues. The assay was immunoSEQ multiplex PCR, and TCRdb's table has in-frame clones only and misses some. The sample shows a few hundred thousand clones, 80% of them seen only once. The TCR originated in a human donor with chronic lymphocytic leukemia. The material was PBMCs, obtained before ibrutinib treatment. V usage is TRBV7-8 and J usage is TRBJ2-3; 8 nucleotides agree with TRBD2. CDR3 DNA: TGTGCCAGCAGCACCTATGAGCGGGAGATAAGTACAGATACGCAGTATTTT. This translates into CASSTYEREISTDTQYF.